The 22 T cell receptor beta chains below come from one sample, sequenced in a study of blood T cell repertoires in COVID-19. Sequencing used immunoSEQ multiplex PCR; TCRdb keeps in-frame clones, though not all of them. The sample has 130,000 or so clones; 75% to 80% are singletons. Sequenced sample: peripheral blood. All receptors derive from a human donor in a cohort sampled during active COVID-19.

The rearrangement joins TRBV9 to TRBJ1-4; 8 positions match TRBD1. CDR3 length: 15 residues. V gave up 3 bases and J gave up 4 bases; unmatched junction bases: 5. Germline CDR1 and CDR2: SGDLS and YYNGEE. CDR3 bases: TGTGCCAGCAGCGGACGGACAGGGAATAATGAAAAACTGTTTTTT. Its protein is CASSGRTGNNEKLFF. The full variable domain, completed using reference TRBV9 and TRBJ1-4, is DSGVTQTPKHLITATGQRVTLRCSPRSGDLSVYWYQQSLDQGLQFLIQYYNGEERAKGNILERFSAQQFPDLHSELNLSSLELGDSALYFCASSGRTGNNEKLFFGSGTQLSVL.

The chain employs TRBV9 and TRBJ1-2, with TRBD1 identical over 9 bases. V lost 5 bases, J lost 5 bases, and 1 base stayed unmatched. This CDR3 spans 12 amino acids. The V gene's germline CDR1 is SGDLS and CDR2 YYNGEE. This chain's CDR3 is CASRGTGYGYTF. The CDR3 nucleotides are TGTGCCAGCAGGGGGACAGGGTATGGCTACACCTTC.

V gene TRBV10-2 combines with J gene TRBJ2-2; 8 bases agree with TRBD2. The germline CDR1 and CDR2 sequences are WSHSY and SAAADI. The V gene end was trimmed by 2 bases and the J gene end by 7 bases; junction bases not matched to a gene: 9. The CDR3 has 16 residues. The CDR3 loop is CASSERGLEGIGELFF. The CDR3 DNA reads TGCGCCAGCAGTGAGAGGGGACTAGAGGGGATCGGGGAGCTGTTTTTT.

This chain links TRBV5-6 with TRBJ2-7; possible D gene TRBD2, 6 bases. V was clipped by 0 bases and J by 7 bases, with 11 bases between them. From germline, CDR1 is SGHDT and CDR2 YYEEEE. The CDR3 covers 13 residues. CDR3 region: CASSLELAGEQYF. CDR3 DNA: TGTGCCAGCAGCTTGGAACTAGCTGGGGAGCAGTACTTC.

This clone was seen more than once but under ten times. V usage is TRBV19 and J usage is TRBJ2-1; 7 bases are shared with TRBD1. The germline V gene has CDR1 LNHDA and CDR2 SQIVND (reference sequence). Trimming removed 1 base from V and 10 bases from J; junction bases left unmatched: 4. This CDR3 has 13 residues. CDR3 amino acids: CASSIGVGQEQFF. The CDR3, as DNA: TGTGCCAGTAGTATAGGAGTGGGACAGGAGCAGTTCTTC.

J is TRBJ2-7 and V is TRBV6-2 or TRBV6-3; 10 bases match TRBD2. Germline V gene data show CDR1 as MNHEY and CDR2 as SVGEGT. The V gene end was trimmed by 2 bases and the J gene end by 3 bases; junction bases not matched to a gene: 4. This CDR3 region has 15 residues. In DNA, the CDR3 is TGTGCCAGCAGTTACCGGGTAGCGGGAGGCTACGAGCAGTACTTC. As protein: CASSYRVAGGYEQYF.

The rearrangement uses TRBV6-5 and TRBJ1-1; 9 positions agree with TRBD1. J gave up 3 bases and V 3 bases, and 5 bases lay outside the gene matches. From germline, CDR1 is MNHEY and CDR2 SVGAGI. CDR3 size: 15 residues. CDR3 sequence reads: CASSYRWTGDTEAFF. The DNA for the CDR3 is TGTGCCAGCAGTTATCGCTGGACAGGGGACACTGAAGCTTTCTTT.

In nucleotides, the CDR3 is TGTGCCAGCAGCTTTAGAGGGGGGGCTAGCAATCAGCCCCAGCATTTT. Translation gives CASSFRGGASNQPQHF. V gene TRBV7-8 combines with J gene TRBJ1-5, with D tentatively TRBD1 (6 bases). Germline lookup yields CDR1 SGHVS and CDR2 FQNEAQ. The CDR3 runs 16 residues. V shed 3 bases and J shed 0 bases, with 12 bases lying between them. Full variable domain (outside the CDR3, taken from reference TRBV7-8 and TRBJ1-5): GAGVSQSPRYKVAKRGQDVALRCDPISGHVSLFWYQQALGQGPEFLTYFQNEAQLDKSGLPSDRFFAERPEGSVSTLKIQRTQQEDSAVYLCASSFRGGASNQPQHFGDGTRLSIL.

V is TRBV5-5 and J is TRBJ1-5; D is undetermined. CDR3 size: 15 residues. Trimming pared 0 bases from V and 3 bases from J, leaving 10 bases between. In germline, CDR1 is SGHKS, CDR2 YYEKEE (reference sequence). The DNA for the CDR3 is TGTGCCAGCAGCTTGGAAGGAGTCAACAATCAGCCCCAGCATTTT. This gives the protein CASSLEGVNNQPQHF.

The V call is TRBV29-1, the J call TRBJ1-1; 11 bases map to TRBD1. Germline-derived CDR1 and CDR2 are SQVTM and ANQGSEA. Trimming removed 4 bases from V and 5 bases from J; junction bases left unmatched: 3. This CDR3 region has 13 residues. CDR3 in amino acids: CSVAGTGGTEAFF. Here the CDR3 DNA reads TGCAGCGTTGCAGGGACAGGGGGGACTGAAGCTTTCTTT.

This sequence joins TRBV6-9 and TRBJ1-2; no clear D. V was cut by 4 bases and J by 5 bases, with 11 bases left in between. The CDR3 has 13 amino acids. The germline V gene encodes CDR1 MNHGY and CDR2 SVAAGI. DNA for the CDR3: TGTGCCAGCAGTTCACAGAGGGTTTATGGCTACACCTTC. Its protein is CASSSQRVYGYTF.

The V gene is TRBV6-5, the J gene TRBJ1-1; TRBD1 is a possible D gene (6 bases). The CDR3 is made up of 13 amino acids. CDR1 and CDR2 from the germline V gene are MNHEY and SVGAGI. The V and J ends lost 10 bases and 3 bases respectively, with 15 bases between them. The CDR3 protein is CATLQGWDTEAFF. In DNA, the CDR3 is TGTGCCACCCTACAGGGCTGGGACACTGAAGCTTTCTTT.

The gene calls are TRBV18 and TRBJ1-6; 10 bases are shared with TRBD1. Germline V lookup: CDR1 KGHSH, CDR2 LQKENI. The CDR3 is 16 residues long. V lost 6 bases, J lost 7 bases, and 9 bases stayed unmatched. CDR3 bases: TGTGCCAGCTCCCGTCAACCGGGACAGGGGAATTCACCCCTCCACTTT. Translating gives CASSRQPGQGNSPLHF.

This rearrangement joins TRBV10-3 to TRBJ1-5, with D uncertain. The CDR3 consists of 16 residues. CDR1 ENHRY and CDR2 SYGVKD come from the germline V gene. Trimming pared 4 bases from V and 6 bases from J, leaving 19 bases between. CDR3 loop: CAISAEAGAGGQPQHF. DNA for the CDR3: TGTGCCATCAGTGCCGAGGCAGGCGCGGGTGGTCAGCCCCAGCATTTT.

This clone appeared once. At one boundary the junction diverges from the germline segment, which might be a read error. CDR3 residues: CASREAPDRGPEAFF. CDR3 DNA sequence: TGTGCCAGCAGGGAAGCGCCCGACAGGGGGCCTGAAGCTTTCTTT. The chain recombines TRBV6-1 with TRBJ1-1, with 10 nucleotides matching TRBD1. Germline CDR1 MNHNS, CDR2 SASEGT. The CDR3 has 15 amino acids.

V usage is TRBV23-1 and J usage is TRBJ2-1, with 8 bases identical to TRBD2. TRBV23-1 is reported as an ORF; its role is uncertain. This CDR3 comprises 16 residues. Trimming took 0 bases from V and 5 from J; bases not matched to a gene: 6. Written as DNA, the CDR3 is TGCGCCAGCAGTCAATCGGTAGCGGGAACCCACAATGAGCAGTTCTTC. It yields the protein CASSQSVAGTHNEQFF.

The chain carries TRBV27 and TRBJ2-7; a weak D match, TRBD2 (6 bases). The CDR3 runs 16 residues. The V end lost 7 bases, the J end lost 0 bases, and 19 bases lay between the germline ends. CDR1 and CDR2 (germline): MNHEY, SMNVEV (reference sequence). For the CDR3, the DNA is TGTGCCAGCACCATACTCCGGGAGCGCAGCTCCTACGAGCAGTACTTC. This codes for CASTILRERSSYEQYF.

The CDR3 reads CASSQEGGGSDEQYF. The CDR3 nucleotides are TGCGCCAGCAGCCAAGAGGGGGGGGGTAGCGACGAGCAGTACTTC. This rearrangement joins TRBV4-1 to TRBJ2-7; TRBD2 aligns across 7 bases. The CDR3 covers 15 residues. In germline, CDR1 is MGHRA, CDR2 YSYEKL. The V gene end was trimmed by 0 bases and the J gene end by 5 bases; junction bases not matched to a gene: 7.

The chain is built from TRBV5-4 and TRBJ2-1; perhaps TRBD2 as D (6 bases). Germline values: CDR1 SGHNT, CDR2 YYREEE (reference sequence). V lost 5 bases and J lost 7, with 19 bases in between. This CDR3 spans 15 amino acids. CDR3 sequence reads: CASRWGAGRGNEQFF. As DNA, the CDR3 is TGTGCCAGCAGATGGGGAGCGGGCCGGGGGAATGAGCAGTTCTTC.

The rearrangement joins TRBV2 to TRBJ2-5; 10 bases fit TRBD2. The CDR3 has 19 amino acids. V was pared by 1 base and J by 2 bases, with 13 bases of the junction left unmatched. Germline CDR1 is SNHLY and CDR2 is FYNNEI. The CDR3 here is CASSEVWSSGRENQETQYF. The CDR3 nucleotides are TGTGCCAGCAGTGAAGTGTGGTCTAGCGGGAGAGAAAATCAAGAGACCCAGTACTTC. The whole variable domain, filled in from reference TRBV2 and TRBJ2-5, reads EPEVTQTPSHQVTQMGQEVILRCVPISNHLYFYWYRQILGQKVEFLVSFYNNEISEKSEIFDDQFSVERPDGSNFTLKIRSTKLEDSAMYFCASSEVWSSGRENQETQYFGPGTRLLVL.

The V and J genes are TRBV11-2 and TRBJ2-3, with a weak D call TRBD2 (6 bases). There are 13 residues in the CDR3. V shed 1 base and J shed 11 bases, with 13 bases lying between them. CDR1 and CDR2 (germline): SGHAT, FQNNGV. This chain's CDR3 is CASSLAGGTGQYF. DNA for the CDR3: TGTGCCAGCAGCTTAGCCGGCGGGACGGGGCAGTATTTT.

This chain joins TRBV9 and TRBJ2-1; 8 positions match TRBD1. The V segment lost 0 bases and the J segment 8 bases; nucleotides outside the gene matches: 7. There are 15 residues in the CDR3. Germline V gene lookup returns CDR1 SGDLS and CDR2 YYNGEE. The CDR3 DNA follows: TGTGCCAGCAGCGTAGAGGACAGGGCAGGGGATGAGCAGTTCTTC. It codes for CASSVEDRAGDEQFF.